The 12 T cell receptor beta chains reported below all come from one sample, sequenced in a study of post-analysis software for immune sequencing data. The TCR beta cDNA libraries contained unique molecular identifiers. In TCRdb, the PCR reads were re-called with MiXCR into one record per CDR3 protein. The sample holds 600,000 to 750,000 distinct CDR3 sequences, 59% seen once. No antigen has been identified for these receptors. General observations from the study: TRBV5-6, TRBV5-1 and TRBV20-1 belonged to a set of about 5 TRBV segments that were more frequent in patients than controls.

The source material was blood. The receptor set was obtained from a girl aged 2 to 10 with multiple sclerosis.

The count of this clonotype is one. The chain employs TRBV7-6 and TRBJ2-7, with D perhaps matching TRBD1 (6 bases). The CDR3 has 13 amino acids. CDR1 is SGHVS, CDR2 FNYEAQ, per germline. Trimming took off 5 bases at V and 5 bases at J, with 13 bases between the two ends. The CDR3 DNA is TGTGCCAGCAGCGCGACAGGACCAGACGAGCAGTACTTC. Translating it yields CASSATGPDEQYF.

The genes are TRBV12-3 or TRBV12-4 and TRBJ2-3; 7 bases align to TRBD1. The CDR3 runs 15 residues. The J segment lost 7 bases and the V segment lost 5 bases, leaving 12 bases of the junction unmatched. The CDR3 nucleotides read TGTGCCAGCAGTGCCCCGGGACAGCCTTCGTATACGCAGTATTTT. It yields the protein CASSAPGQPSYTQYF.

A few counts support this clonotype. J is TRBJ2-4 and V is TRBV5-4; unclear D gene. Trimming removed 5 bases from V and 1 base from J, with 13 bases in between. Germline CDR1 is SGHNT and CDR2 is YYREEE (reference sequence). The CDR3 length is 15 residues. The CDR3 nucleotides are TGTGCCAGCAGTCGGAAGGATCATGCCAAAAACATTCAGTACTTC. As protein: CASSRKDHAKNIQYF.

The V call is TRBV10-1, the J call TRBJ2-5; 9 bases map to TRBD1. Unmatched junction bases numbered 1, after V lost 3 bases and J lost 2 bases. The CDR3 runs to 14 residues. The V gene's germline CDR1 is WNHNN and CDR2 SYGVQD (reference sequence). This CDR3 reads CASSEGQGQETQYF. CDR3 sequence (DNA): TGCGCCAGCAGTGAAGGACAGGGGCAAGAGACCCAGTACTTC.

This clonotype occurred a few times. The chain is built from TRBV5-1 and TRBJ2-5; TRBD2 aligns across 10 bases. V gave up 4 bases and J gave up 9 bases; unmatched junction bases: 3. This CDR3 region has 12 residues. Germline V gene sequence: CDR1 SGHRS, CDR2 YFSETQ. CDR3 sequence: CASSIAGGPQYF. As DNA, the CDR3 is TGCGCCAGCAGCATAGCGGGAGGCCCCCAGTACTTC.

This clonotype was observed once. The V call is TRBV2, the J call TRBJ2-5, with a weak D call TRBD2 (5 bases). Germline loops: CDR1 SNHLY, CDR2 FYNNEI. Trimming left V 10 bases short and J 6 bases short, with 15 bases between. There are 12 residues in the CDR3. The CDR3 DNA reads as TGTGCCACCAAAACCGGGGAAAAGACCCAGTACTTC. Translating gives CATKTGEKTQYF.

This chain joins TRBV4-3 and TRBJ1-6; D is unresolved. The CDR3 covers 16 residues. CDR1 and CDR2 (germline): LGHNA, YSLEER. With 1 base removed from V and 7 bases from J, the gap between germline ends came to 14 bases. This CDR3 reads CASSQGGSTTNSPLHF. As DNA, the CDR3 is TGCGCCAGCAGCCAAGGGGGATCTACCACCAATTCACCCCTCCACTTT.

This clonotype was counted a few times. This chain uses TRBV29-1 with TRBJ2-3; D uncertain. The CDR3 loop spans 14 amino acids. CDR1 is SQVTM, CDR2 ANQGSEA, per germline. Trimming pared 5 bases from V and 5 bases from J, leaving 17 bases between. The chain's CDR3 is CSVNGAALEDTQYF. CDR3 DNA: TGCAGCGTTAACGGCGCGGCCTTGGAAGATACGCAGTATTTT.

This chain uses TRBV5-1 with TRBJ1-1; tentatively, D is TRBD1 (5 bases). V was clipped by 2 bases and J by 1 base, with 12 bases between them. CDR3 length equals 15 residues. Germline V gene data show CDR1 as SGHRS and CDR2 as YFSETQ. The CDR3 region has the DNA TGCGCCAGCAGCTTTACGACTGGGGGGAACACTGAAGCTTTCTTT. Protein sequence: CASSFTTGGNTEAFF.

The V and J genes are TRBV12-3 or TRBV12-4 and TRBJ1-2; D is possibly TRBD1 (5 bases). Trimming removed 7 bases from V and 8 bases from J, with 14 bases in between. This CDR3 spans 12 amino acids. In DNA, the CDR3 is TGTGCCAGCACCCGTGGGGCACAGGGCTACACCTTC. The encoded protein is CASTRGAQGYTF.

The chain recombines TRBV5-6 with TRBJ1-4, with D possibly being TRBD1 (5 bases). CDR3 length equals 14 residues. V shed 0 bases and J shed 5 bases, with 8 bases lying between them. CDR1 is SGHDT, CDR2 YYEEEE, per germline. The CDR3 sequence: CASSLEQANEKLFF. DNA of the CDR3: TGTGCCAGCAGCTTGGAACAGGCAAATGAAAAACTGTTTTTT.

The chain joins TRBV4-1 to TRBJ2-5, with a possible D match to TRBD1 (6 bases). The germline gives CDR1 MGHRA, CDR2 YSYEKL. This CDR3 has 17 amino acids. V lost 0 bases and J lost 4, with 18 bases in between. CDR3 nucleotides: TGCGCCAGCAGCCAAGATACGGTGGAGACAGGATCAGAGACCCAGTACTTC. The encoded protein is CASSQDTVETGSETQYF.